This TCR beta chain was identified in a study of blood T cell repertoires in COVID-19. The CDR3 extends over 17 amino acids. Germline values: CDR1 KGHDR, CDR2 SFDVKD. Germline trimming cut 0 bases from V and 9 bases from J; bases unmatched to any gene: 9. Per the original methods: Cell counts per sample came from amplifying reference gene primers. Assay: immunoSEQ multiplex PCR; the TCRdb copy retains only in-frame clones and omits some. The DNA gave D and trimming, while V, J and clone size come from that table. Of approximately 110,000 clones in the sample, around 90% were seen once. V gene TRBV24-1 combines with J gene TRBJ2-1; 11 bases are a match to TRBD1. Input material: peripheral blood. The origin of this receptor is a woman in her forties or fifties with acute or convalescent COVID-19. CDR3 nucleotide sequence: TGTGCCACCAGTGATTTGGGGGGACAGGGGGTTGGAGGTGAGCAGTTCTTC. It specifies CATSDLGGQGVGGEQFF.